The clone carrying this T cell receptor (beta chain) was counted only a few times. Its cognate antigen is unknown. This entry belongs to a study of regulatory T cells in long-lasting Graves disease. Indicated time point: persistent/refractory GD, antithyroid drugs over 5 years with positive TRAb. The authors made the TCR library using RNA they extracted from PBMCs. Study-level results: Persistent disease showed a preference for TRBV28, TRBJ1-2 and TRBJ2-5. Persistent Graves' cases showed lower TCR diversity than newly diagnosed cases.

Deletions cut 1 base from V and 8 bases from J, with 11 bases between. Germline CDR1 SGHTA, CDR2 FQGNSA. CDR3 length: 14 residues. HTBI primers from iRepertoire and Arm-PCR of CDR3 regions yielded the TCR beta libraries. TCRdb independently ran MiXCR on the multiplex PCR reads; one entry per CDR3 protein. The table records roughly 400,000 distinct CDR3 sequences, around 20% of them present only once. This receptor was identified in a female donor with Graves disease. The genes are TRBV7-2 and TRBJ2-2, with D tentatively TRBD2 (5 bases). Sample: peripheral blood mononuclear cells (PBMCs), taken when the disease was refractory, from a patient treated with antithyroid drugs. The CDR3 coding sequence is TGTGCCAGCAGCTTAGGTGGGAGTCTGGGGGAGCTGTTTTTT. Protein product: CASSLGGSLGELFF.